This TCR beta chain was identified during a study of beta chain features in type 1 diabetes. General study findings and limits: PCR might favor shorter templates, equally in patients and controls. The naive, central memory and Treg TCRB repertoires of patients appeared to be more similar to one another than those of healthy donors.

A note on this clone: Its antigen is unknown.

Expressed TCRB transcripts were sequenced after all isolated RNA was converted to cDNA. This table comes from immunoSEQ multiplex PCR, and its TCRdb copy is limited to in-frame clones, with some not included. The sample lists about 290,000 clones; 8% were seen once. With V trimmed by 0 bases and J by 9 bases, 7 bases remained unmatched. CDR3 size: 14 residues. Germline-derived CDR1 and CDR2 are GTSNPN and SVGIG (reference sequence). The chain is built from TRBV30 and TRBJ1-5, with TRBD1 matching 8 bases. The source of this sequence is a woman between 18 and 29 years old in good health. Input material: central memory CD4+ T cells from blood. CDR3 nucleotide sequence: TGTGCCTGGAGTGTAGGGACAGGCCCTGCGCCCCAGCATTTT. As protein: CAWSVGTGPAPQHF.